One sample yielded the 9 T cell receptor beta chains listed below, sequenced in a study of patients and donors after allogeneic stem cell transplantation. MiXCR, applied by TCRdb to the RT-PCR reads, yields one record per CDR3 protein. Here the sample spans around 160,000 distinct CDR3 sequences, around 30% being singletons. Sequenced material: blood, either unsorted or a sorted T cell fraction (not recorded which). Receptors were obtained from a human donor who was either an allogeneic HSCT recipient or a stem cell or donor lymphocyte infusion donor (not recorded which). It is not recorded whose cells these are; they may come from a transplant donor.

This clonotype was detected a few times. The chain couples TRBV18 to TRBJ1-2; D is uncertain. V was cut by 1 base and J by 6 bases, with 12 bases left in between. Germline assignment: CDR1 KGHSH and CDR2 LQKENI. This CDR3 has 14 residues. CDR3 DNA sequence: TGTGCCAGCTCACCACTTGGATCTGGGGATGGCTACACCTTC. Its protein product is CASSPLGSGDGYTF.

The V gene is TRBV5-4, the J gene TRBJ1-1; 7 positions agree with TRBD1. The CDR3 is made up of 12 amino acids. V shed 0 bases and J 10 bases; nucleotides not matched to a gene: 3. Germline V gene data show CDR1 as SGHNT and CDR2 as YYREEE (reference sequence). The CDR3 protein is CASSLEGARAFF. CDR3 in DNA: TGTGCCAGCAGCTTGGAGGGGGCGCGAGCTTTCTTT.

The chain joins TRBV6-5 to TRBJ1-1; TRBD1 matches at 7 bases. CDR1 and CDR2 (germline): MNHEY, SVGAGI. The CDR3 consists of 14 residues. The ends lost 6 bases at V and 5 bases at J; junction bases unmatched: 9. CDR3 protein: CASSDHRGRTEAFF. The CDR3, as DNA: TGTGCCAGCAGCGACCACAGGGGAAGGACTGAAGCTTTCTTT.

The V gene is TRBV6-1, the J gene TRBJ2-7, with TRBD2 matching over 10 bases. CDR3 length: 15 residues. V lost 5 bases and J lost 3; bases outside the gene matches: 7. Germline V gene data show CDR1 as MNHNS and CDR2 as SASEGT. The CDR3 sequence: CASSLSLAGVYEQYF. Written as DNA, the CDR3 is TGTGCCAGCAGTCTTTCTCTAGCGGGAGTCTACGAGCAGTACTTC.

The rearrangement uses TRBV3-1 and TRBJ2-5; D call uncertain. This CDR3 is 14 amino acids long. Trimming shortened V by 0 bases and J by 1 base, and 6 bases separated the two germline ends. Looked up from germline, CDR1 is LGHDT and CDR2 is YNNKEL (reference sequence). The DNA of the CDR3 is TGTGCCAGCAGCCAAGATATAGTCCAAGAGACCCAGTACTTC. It translates to CASSQDIVQETQYF.

J is TRBJ2-7 and V is TRBV19; D unclear. The CDR3 has 13 residues. Germline CDR1 reads LNHDA; CDR2 reads SQIVND (reference sequence). Deletions cut 3 bases from V and 3 bases from J, with 9 bases between. This chain's CDR3 is CASSIASSYEQYF. CDR3 coding DNA: TGTGCCAGTAGTATCGCCTCAAGCTACGAGCAGTACTTC.

The rearrangement links TRBV4-3 to TRBJ1-4; D is undetermined. Trimming took off 2 bases at V and 3 bases at J, with 13 bases between the two ends. The length of the CDR3 is 16 residues. Germline CDR1 and CDR2: LGHNA and YSLEER. CDR3 residues: CASSQLSGLSNEKLFF. Written as DNA, the CDR3 is TGCGCCAGCAGCCAACTGTCCGGGCTGTCTAATGAAAAACTGTTTTTT.

The table lists this clonotype with a few counts. V and J are TRBV21-1 and TRBJ1-5; the D segment call TRBD1 is taken from the table without a DNA check. TRBV21-1 is designated a pseudogene. CDR3 length equals 16 residues. The CDR3 spells CASSRSRDRVNQPQHF. In DNA form, the CDR3 reads TGTGCCAGCAGCAGGAGCCGGGACAGGGTCAATCAGCCCCAGCATTTT.

CDR3 coding DNA: TGTGCCAGCAGCCGGACTGTCGGTGGGGCAGAGACCCAGTACTTC. This encodes CASSRTVGGAETQYF. This sequence joins TRBV6-5 and TRBJ2-5, with D perhaps assigned TRBD1 or TRBD2 (5 bases each). Germline-derived CDR1 and CDR2 are MNHEY and SVGAGI. There are 15 residues in the CDR3. Trimming removed 6 bases from V and 4 bases from J, with 18 bases in between.